The sequence of this TCR beta chain was determined in a study of blood T cell repertoires in COVID-19. Study background: Acute and convalescent COVID-19 specimens originated in the United States, Italy and Spain. The cDNA or gDNA used as material had been derived from T cells, B-cell-depleted T cells, or PBMCs.

Germline V gene lookup returns CDR1 KGHDR and CDR2 SFDVKD. The CDR3 is 14 residues long. Deletions cut 2 bases from V and 8 bases from J, with 11 bases between. How the authors handled the data: Nucleated cell number was recorded as an estimate derived from reference gene primer amplification. TCRdb keeps only in-frame clones here, not all; method: immunoSEQ multiplex PCR. D and trimming were read from the DNA, whereas the V and J calls and clone size are those reported in that table. The sample has 90,000 to 120,000 clones, 88% seen once; the top ten hold around 7%. The chain couples TRBV24-1 to TRBJ1-4; D not certain. Material for sequencing was peripheral blood. This receptor was taken from a man aged 45 to 65 with active or convalescent COVID-19. In DNA, the CDR3 is TGTGCCACCAGTGATTATAGACAACCCGAAAAACTGTTTTTT. Translating gives CATSDYRQPEKLFF.